The following is a T cell receptor (beta chain) sequence with its context. What it binds is unknown. Primers used in a second PCR of about 6 to 11 cycles were a sample-barcoded 5' primer and a J-beta primer mix. TCRdb ran MiXCR on the 5' RACE reads and lists one entry per CDR3 protein. There are under 700,000 distinct CDR3 sequences in the sample; 24% occur only once, and around 10% lies in the top ten. Ten milliliters of peripheral blood were drawn from each donor into EDTA-treated tubes. The sample comes from a study of blood T cells in healthy people across ages. General study findings and limits: Strong correlation existed between TCR beta diversity and naive T cell percentage.

CDR1 is DFQATT, CDR2 SNEGSKA, per germline (reference sequence). This CDR3 contains 11 residues. The sample also formed part of further work on T cells of mothers and their children. As reported in that work: All donors were healthy and Caucasian; they were three mothers and their six children. Slightly higher, non-significant overlap characterized related mother-child pairs relative to unrelated pairs.

This chain joins TRBV20-1 and TRBJ2-1, with D unresolved. Sequencing input: blood. The source of this sequence is a boy between 10 and 17 years old in good health. CDR3 bases: TGCAGCCGAACCTGGGACAATGAGCAGTTCTTC. It is translated as CSRTWDNEQFF.